Presented here are 8 T cell receptor beta chains from one specimen sequenced in a study of T cells after yellow fever vaccination (dated by TCRdb to the late 2010s). Libraries were made using 5' RACE. Sequenced using an Illumina HiSeq 2500. The public reads were run again by TCRdb, first through fastp at Q25 and then through MiXCR, and only productive beta chains were kept. Merged by CDR3 protein, the rows form single entries marked with the most common genes and DNA. The sample data list 500,000 to 650,000 distinct CDR3 sequences, and about 14% of these were observed just once. The top ten clones comprise over 12% of the sample. In light of the paper, this sample's treatment or condition label describes: live attenuated yellow fever vaccine strain. The sample consisted of PBMCs, taken on the day of the yellow fever booster vaccination. All receptors derive from a man aged 30-40 years who received the YFV17D yellow fever vaccine.

In its sample, this clonotype was seen a few times. This sequence joins TRBV20-1 and TRBJ2-1, with TRBD2 matching 9 bases. The V gene's germline CDR1 is DFQATT and CDR2 SNEGSKA (reference sequence). The CDR3 is 12 residues long. Trimming removed 7 bases from V and 8 bases from J; junction bases left unmatched: 6. DNA of the CDR3: TGCAGTGTCCGGACTAGCGTGGATGAGCAGTTCTTC. Protein: CSVRTSVDEQFF.

This clonotype was found a few times. The chain links TRBV14 to TRBJ2-6, with D tentatively TRBD2 (5 bases). The CDR3 sequence is 17 residues long. Germline V gene sequence: CDR1 SGHDN, CDR2 FVKESK. Trimming pared 4 bases from V and 2 bases from J, leaving 15 bases between. The DNA for the CDR3 is TGTGCCAGCAGCCGTTGGACTGGCGAAGCTGGGGCCAACGTCCTGACTTTC. This encodes CASSRWTGEAGANVLTF. Combining the CDR3 with reference TRBV14 and TRBJ2-6 gives the whole variable domain EAGVTQFPSHSVIEKGQTVTLRCDPISGHDNLYWYRRVMGKEIKFLLHFVKESKQDESGMPNNRFLAERTGGTYSTLKVQPAELEDSGVYFCASSRWTGEAGANVLTFGAGSRLTVL.

This clonotype appeared a few times. V usage is TRBV24-1 and J usage is TRBJ1-2; D unclear. Germline-derived CDR1 and CDR2 are KGHDR and SFDVKD. This CDR3 contains 13 residues. V was cut by 4 bases and J by 5 bases, with 10 bases left in between. The CDR3 loop reads CATSDHTGYGYTF. DNA of the CDR3: TGTGCCACCAGTGACCACACCGGGTATGGCTACACCTTC.

This chain joins TRBV5-1 and TRBJ2-7, with D possibly matching TRBD1 (6 bases). Trimming left V 2 bases short and J 1 base short, with 10 bases between. This CDR3 is built from 14 residues. CDR1 is SGHRS, CDR2 YFSETQ, per germline. This chain's CDR3 is CASSLWTESYEQYF. The CDR3 DNA follows: TGCGCCAGCAGCTTATGGACAGAATCCTACGAGCAGTACTTC.

In its sample, this clonotype was seen a few times. The J gene is TRBJ2-7, the V gene TRBV29-1; TRBD1 is a possible D gene (6 bases). This CDR3 contains 13 residues. Trimming pared 4 bases from V and 2 bases from J, leaving 12 bases between. Germline CDR1 reads SQVTM; CDR2 reads ANQGSEA. The DNA for the CDR3 is TGCAGCGTTGGCCAGGGGTTACCCTACGAGCAGTACTTC. This gives the protein CSVGQGLPYEQYF.

The chain employs TRBV4-3 and TRBJ2-3; 14 bases fit TRBD2. The trim removed 1 base at V and 2 bases at J, leaving 11 bases unmatched. Germline CDR1 and CDR2: LGHNA and YSLEER. The CDR3 is made up of 20 amino acids. In nucleotides, the CDR3 is TGCGCCAGCAGCCAAGCTGGGACTTTGGGACTAGCGGGGGTCACAGATACGCAGTATTTT. Its translation is CASSQAGTLGLAGVTDTQYF.

There are a few counts of this clonotype. V gene TRBV7-6 combines with J gene TRBJ2-1; D is unclear. From germline, CDR1 is SGHVS and CDR2 FNYEAQ. This CDR3 has 13 amino acids. Trimming removed 5 bases at V and 5 bases at J, with 10 bases between. The CDR3 nucleotides read TGTGCCAGCAGCACCAATGCGGACAATGAGCAGTTCTTC. The encoded protein is CASSTNADNEQFF.

This clonotype was counted a few times. The chain links TRBV28 to TRBJ2-5, with TRBD2 as a possible D gene (5 bases). Germline loops: CDR1 MDHEN, CDR2 SYDVKM. This CDR3 region has 17 residues. V gave up 3 bases and J gave up 0 bases, with 17 bases separating them. CDR3 sequence reads: CASSLVSKRKYQETQYF. CDR3 nucleotides: TGTGCCAGCAGTTTGGTTTCGAAGCGGAAGTACCAAGAGACCCAGTACTTC.